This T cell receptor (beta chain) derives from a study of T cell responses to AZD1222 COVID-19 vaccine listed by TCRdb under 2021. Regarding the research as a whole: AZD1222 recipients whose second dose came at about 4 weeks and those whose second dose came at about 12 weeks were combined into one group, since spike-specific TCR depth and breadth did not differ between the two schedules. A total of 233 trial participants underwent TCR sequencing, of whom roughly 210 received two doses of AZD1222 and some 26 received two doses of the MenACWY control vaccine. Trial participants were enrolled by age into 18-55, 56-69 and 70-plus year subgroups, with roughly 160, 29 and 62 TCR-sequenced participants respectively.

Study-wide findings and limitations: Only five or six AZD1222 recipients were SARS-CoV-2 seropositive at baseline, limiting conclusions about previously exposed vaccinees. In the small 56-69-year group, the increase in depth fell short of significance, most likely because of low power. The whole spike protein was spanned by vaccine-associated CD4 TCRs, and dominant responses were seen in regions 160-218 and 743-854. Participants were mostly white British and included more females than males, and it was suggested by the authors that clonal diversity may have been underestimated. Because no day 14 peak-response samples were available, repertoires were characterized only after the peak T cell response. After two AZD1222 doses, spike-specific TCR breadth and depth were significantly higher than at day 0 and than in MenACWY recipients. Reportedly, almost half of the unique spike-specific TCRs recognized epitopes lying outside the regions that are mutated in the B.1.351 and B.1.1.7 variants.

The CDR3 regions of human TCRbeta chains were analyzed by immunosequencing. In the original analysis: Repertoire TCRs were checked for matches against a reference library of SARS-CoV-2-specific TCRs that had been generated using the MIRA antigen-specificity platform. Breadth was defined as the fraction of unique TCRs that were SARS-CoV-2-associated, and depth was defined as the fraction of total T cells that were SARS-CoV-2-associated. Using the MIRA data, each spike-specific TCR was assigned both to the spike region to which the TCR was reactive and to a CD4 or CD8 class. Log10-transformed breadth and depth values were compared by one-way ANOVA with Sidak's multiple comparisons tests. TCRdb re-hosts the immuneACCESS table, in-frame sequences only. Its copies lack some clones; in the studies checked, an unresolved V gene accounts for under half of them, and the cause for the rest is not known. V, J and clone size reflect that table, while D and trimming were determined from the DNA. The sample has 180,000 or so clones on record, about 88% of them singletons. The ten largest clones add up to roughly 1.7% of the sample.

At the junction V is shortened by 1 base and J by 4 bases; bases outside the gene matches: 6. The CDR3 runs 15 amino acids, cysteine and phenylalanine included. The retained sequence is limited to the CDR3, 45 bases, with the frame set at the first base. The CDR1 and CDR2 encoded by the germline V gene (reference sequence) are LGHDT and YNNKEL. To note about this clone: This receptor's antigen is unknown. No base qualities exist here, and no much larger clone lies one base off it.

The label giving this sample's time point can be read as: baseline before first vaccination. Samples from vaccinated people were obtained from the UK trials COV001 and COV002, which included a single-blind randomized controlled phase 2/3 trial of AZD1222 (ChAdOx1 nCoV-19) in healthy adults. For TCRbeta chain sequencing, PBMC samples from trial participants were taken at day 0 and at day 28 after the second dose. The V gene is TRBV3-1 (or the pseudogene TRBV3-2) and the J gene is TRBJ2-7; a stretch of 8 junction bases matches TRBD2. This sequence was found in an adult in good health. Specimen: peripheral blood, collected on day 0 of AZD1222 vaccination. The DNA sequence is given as TGTGCCAGCAGCCAAGTCGCGGGGGGCCCTTACGAGCAGTACTTC. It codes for CASSQVAGGPYEQYF.